The present T cell receptor (beta chain) was sequenced within a study of blood T cell repertoires in COVID-19. Sequenced by immunoSEQ multiplex PCR; TCRdb stores in-frame clones only, minus some. The repertoire holds hundreds of thousands of clones, with approximately 90% as singletons. Trimming cost V 4 bases and J 3 bases, with 16 bases left between them. The CDR3 is made up of 16 amino acids. Germline V gives CDR1 SGHRS, CDR2 YFSETQ. The material sequenced was peripheral blood. The TCR was taken from a man aged 40-49 years with acute or convalescent COVID-19. The chain is built from TRBV5-1 and TRBJ2-2; a possible D gene is TRBD1 (6 bases). Written as DNA, the CDR3 is TGCGCCAGCAGCCTGAACAGGGTGGAGGACACCGGGGAGCTGTTTTTT. Translated: CASSLNRVEDTGELFF.